This record covers a single T cell receptor beta chain. Its target antigen remains unknown. No much larger clone is present one base from it, and per-base qualities are unavailable. This sample is part of a study of cytomegalovirus exposure and HLA in healthy donors listed by TCRdb under 2017. For context, the study as a whole: In an earlier analysis of about 560 of the donors, under 300 Gb of sequence data and 95 million to 130 million unique TCR beta sequences from 150 million to 200 million T cells were reported. An early release that covered about 640 HLA-typed donors contained approximately 300 gigabases of sequencing data and some 87 million unique TCR sequences. The genetic ancestry cluster associated with self-reported Caucasian donors included 81% of the approximately 400 genotyped donors. The aim of the study was to test whether cataloging public T cell receptors could identify signatures of past pathogen exposure. The T cell repertoires of 666 subjects were profiled by immunosequencing and related to cytomegalovirus serostatus. Along with the approximately 700-subject first cohort, a separate validation cohort of over 90 different subjects was used. The study combined high-throughput TCR immunosequencing, statistical association of individual TCRs with disease status, and machine learning to predict cytomegalovirus infection status. A later analysis re-analyzed previously published TCR beta repertoires from 650 to 800 donors and added high-resolution HLA genotyping to study TCR occurrence patterns. Rather than using new phenotypic data, the later analysis identified candidate immune exposures from TCR beta sequences and from how often those sequences occurred across donors. To decide whether each TCR beta V gene segment behaved as functional or pseudogenic, an earlier analysis of fewer than 750 of the donors relied on high-throughput TCR beta sequencing. Donor age, sex, ethnicity and CMV serostatus were collected together with the repertoire data. In a later genetic analysis, genome-wide SNP genotypes for about three fifths of the roughly 670 donors were used, and that subset was treated as a discovery cohort. All discovery cohort repertoires had been generated using a single sequencing platform. HLA typing included class I and class II loci at four-digit resolution. Typing coverage varied by locus: roughly 629-640 donors for A, B, C, DRB1 and DQB1; under 550 for DQA1; more than 600 for DPA1; under 490 for DPB1. Roughly 5 DR-DQ haplotypes were treated as single units for association and clustering because of strong linkage in the cohort. Among about 390 genotyped donors of the cohort, an average of about 240,000 unique TCR beta nucleotide sequences were sequenced per donor, about a sixth of them non-productive.

In total, about 650 healthy bone marrow donors made up the cohort. Cohort members were all nominally healthy when sampled, although unrecorded immune exposures were likely present. The donor was CMV seronegative and was included in the group of approximately 350 seronegative cohort members. A peripheral blood sample was provided by each donor, and peripheral blood mononuclear cells were used for TCR beta sequencing. Genomic DNA was extracted from the blood cell samples with the Qiagen DNeasy Blood Extraction Kit. Preparation of the library involved the immunoSEQ multiplex PCR assay. The multiplex PCR relied on a mix of 60 forward primers for TCR Vbeta segments and 13 reverse primers for TCR Jbeta segments. Amplification of the CDR3 region of rearranged TCR beta genes was performed with a multiplex PCR assay on genomic DNA. On the Illumina HiSeq System, the amplified TCR beta libraries were sequenced as 87-base-pair reads. The study's processing was this. A later analysis tallied 75 million to 85 million unique TCR beta chains across the 666 repertoires, and about 12 million of those chains were shared by two or more donors. Raw reads were error-corrected and collapsed into unique sequences with a nearest-neighbor algorithm that merged closely related sequences to remove PCR and sequencing errors. Alignment of CDR3 sequences to IMGT reference sequences was used to assign V, D and J gene segments. For a sequence to be retained, a match of at least six nucleotides was required to both a V gene segment and a J gene segment. Rearrangements were classified as productive when the CDR3 lacked stop codons and remained in frame with V and J, and all other rearrangements were classified as non-productive. Following IMGT convention, CDR3 was defined as the stretch from the second conserved V-encoded cysteine to the conserved J-encoded phenylalanine. The earlier analysis of fewer than 700 of the donors excluded sequences that lacked an unambiguous match to a single V gene segment. An earlier analysis of several hundred of the donors called V segments functional above 56.7% productive rearrangements and segregating when the between-donor standard deviation exceeded 5%. To diagnose cytomegalovirus status from the catalog of TCR beta chain sequences, a statistical classification framework was built. In a later analysis, TCR nucleotide sequences were compared against IMGT/GENE-DB human TR gene sequences so that V and J genes could be assigned. A later analysis assigned CDR3 sequences and most-parsimonious VDJ recombination scenarios with the TCRdist pipeline. In a later analysis, each TCR beta chain was defined by its CDR3 amino acid sequence together with its V-gene family, and reads lacking a unique V-gene family were excluded. As a way to deal with suspected cross-contamination and a sequencing artifact, a later analysis dropped approximately 590 nucleotide sequences that were highly shared and had low generation probability. In a later analysis, a clonal expansion index was calculated for each public chain from normalized within-repertoire ranks of inferred template counts. Generation probabilities in a later analysis came from a VDJ recombination model fitted to out-of-frame rearrangements, and those results were checked against IGoR. In a later analysis, TCR-TCR, TCR-HLA and TCR-CMV co-occurrence was scored with hypergeometric tests, and a repertoire-size bias correction was applied to TCR pairs. In a later analysis, false discovery rates were estimated by permuting HLA or CMV assignments 20 times. In a later analysis, co-occurring TCRs were grouped using DBSCAN, with TCRdist sequence similarity added in when clustering inside HLA-allele-positive subsets. For co-occurrence clustering, repertoires with fewer than 30,000 or more than 120,000 public chains were excluded, along with 5 or 6 repertoires with anomalous nucleotide sharing. This immuneACCESS table, as held by TCRdb, lists in-frame sequences with V and J called but not all clones. Of the missing ones, under half trace to an unresolved V gene in checked studies; the others have no known cause. V, J and clone size are those of that table, while D and trimming were read from the DNA. The sample contains over 50,000 clones, 65% to 85% of them found a single time. The ten top clones hold around 2.4% of the sample.

The germline V gene sets CDR1 to SNHLY and CDR2 to FYNNEI. V is shortened by 4 bases, J by 7 bases, and the region joining them spans 17 bases. The CDR3 goes from the cysteine to the phenylalanine over 15 residues. Of the read, only the CDR3 DNA is kept; its 45 bases are in frame from base 1. What the research found in general, with its limitations: In a later analysis, the rate of TCR association differed among HLA loci, with DRB1 alleles having the most associated TCRs and HLA-C alleles having the fewest. Some IMGT-functional V segments, including TRBV6-2 and TRBV6-3, could not be distinguished by the 87-base-pair reads and were therefore excluded. A further reported finding was that TCR beta sequences accurately predicted the HLA-A and HLA-B alleles for most subjects in the first cohort. Presence/absence analyses assumed roughly uniform sequencing depth across donors, an assumption that may not hold. In this cohort, only TCR beta chains were sequenced, and detectable features were limited by the absence of alpha or paired-chain data. Linkage disequilibrium might explain the correlated functional status among segregating V segments, but an unknown experimental factor could not be ruled out. For the cohort, immune exposure information was limited to CMV serostatus. According to the authors, the approach could potentially be generalized to other disease states and immunological phenotypes. The study listed 150 to 200 TCR beta chains as associated with cytomegalovirus. The sequencing pipeline was judged likely to have produced a cluster of highly shared sequence variants as a technical artifact. In an earlier analysis of some 550 of the donors, most TCR beta V segments were observed in productive rearrangements about 87% or about 30% of the time, broadly matching IMGT annotations. When HLA alleles, especially DR and DQ, strongly co-occurred, TCR associations were difficult to assign to individual alleles. HLA typing was unavailable for some donors at each locus, so association tests used only the typed subset. According to a later analysis, parvovirus B19, influenza, CMV and Epstein-Barr virus appeared linked to several top co-occurrence clusters. Because counts were too low, around 18 rarely observed V segments, including chromosome 9 orphons, were left out of the earlier analysis of 500 to 750 of the donors. A few of the identified cytomegalovirus-associated TCR beta chains were confirmed in vitro to be specific for cytomegalovirus antigens. Cytomegalovirus status was reported to be diagnosed by the classifier with high specificity and sensitivity in both the original and validation cohorts. In a later analysis, HLA-associated TCR beta chains showed more clonal expansion and lower generation probabilities than non-associated chains that were equally common. In a later genetic analysis, a missense DCLRE1C variant was associated with V-gene and J-gene trimming of TCR beta chains, and the association was replicated in an independent cohort. In a later analysis, 15,000 to 20,000 TCR beta sequences were associated with specific HLA alleles at a false discovery rate of 0.05. Compared with the roughly 600-donor mean, donors in an Asian-associated ancestry cluster had fewer N-insertions in productive TCRs, according to a later genetic analysis. Most TCR sequences were seen in very few donors, while some public TCRs were found in many individuals. In a later analysis, most CMV-associated TCR beta chains were found to appear HLA-restricted, with HLA associations seemingly driven largely by CMV exposure.

The specimen sequenced was PBMCs. The sequence is built from TRBV2 and TRBJ1-5; a confident D gene designation cannot be given. This sequence was found in a female donor in good health and CMV-seronegative. DNA sequence: TGTGCCAGCAGTGTTCCCCCAGGACGGGGACAGCCCCAGCATTTT. It translates as CASSVPPGRGQPQHF.